This T cell receptor (beta chain) was obtained from a study of cytomegalovirus exposure and HLA in healthy donors. Study-wide results and caveats: Previously analyzed data showed that most TCR beta V segments were productive at a frequency of about 90% or about 30%. By a later analysis, the bulk of CMV-associated TCR beta chains appeared HLA-restricted. Associated with cytomegalovirus, according to the listing, were around 170 TCR beta chains.

Vbeta (60) and Jbeta (13) primers were used in the PCR. Generated by immunoSEQ multiplex PCR, the TCRdb table keeps only in-frame clones and is missing some. Of roughly 180,000 clones listed, roughly 80% are singletons. Of note for this clone: Its antigen is currently unknown.

V lost 5 bases, J lost 9 bases, and 19 bases stayed unmatched. The CDR3 runs 17 residues. In germline, CDR1 is SGHVS, CDR2 FNYEAQ. Despite likely unrecorded immune exposures, the donors were nominally healthy at the time of sampling. This rearrangement joins TRBV7-6 to TRBJ2-1; 7 nucleotides align to TRBD2. What was sequenced was PBMCs. The sequence was collected from a male donor in good health and CMV-seronegative. The CDR3 bases are TGTGCCAGCAGCGAAGAACTAGCGCAACTTCCCGGGGGTGAGCAGTTCTTC. This gives the protein CASSEELAQLPGGEQFF.